Given below is one T cell receptor beta chain in context. This clone was detected a few times. No antigen is known for it. One base away there is no much larger clone; base qualities are not given. Libraries came from the immunoSEQ multiplex PCR assay. For the multiplex PCR, a mixture combining 60 forward primers for TCR Vbeta segments and 13 reverse primers for TCR Jbeta segments was used. Amplification of the CDR3 region of rearranged TCR beta genes was performed with a multiplex PCR assay on genomic DNA. The amplified TCR beta libraries were sequenced on the Illumina HiSeq System as 87-base-pair reads. The original pipeline was this. A later analysis tallied 75 million to 85 million unique TCR beta chains across the 666 repertoires, and approximately 12 million of those chains were shared by two or more donors. To remove PCR and sequencing errors, raw reads were error-corrected and collapsed into unique sequences using a nearest-neighbor algorithm that merged closely related sequences. To assign V, D and J gene segments, CDR3 sequences were aligned to IMGT reference sequences. For a sequence to be retained, a match of at least six nucleotides to both a V gene segment and a J gene segment was required. Rearrangements were classified as productive when the CDR3 lacked stop codons and remained in frame with V and J, and all other rearrangements were classified as non-productive. CDR3 was defined by IMGT convention, running from the second conserved V-encoded cysteine to the conserved J-encoded phenylalanine. Sequences without an unambiguous match to a single V gene segment were excluded from the earlier analysis of over 500 of the donors. An earlier analysis of fewer than 650 of the donors classified V segments as functional when productive rearrangements were above 56.7% and as segregating when the standard deviation between donors was above 5%. A statistical classification framework was developed to diagnose cytomegalovirus status using the catalog of TCR beta chain sequences. V and J gene assignment, in a later analysis, came from comparing TCR nucleotide sequences with IMGT/GENE-DB human TR gene sequences. The TCRdist pipeline was used in a later analysis to assign CDR3 sequences and most-parsimonious VDJ recombination scenarios. In a later analysis, each TCR beta chain was defined by its CDR3 amino acid sequence together with its V-gene family, and reads without a unique V-gene family were excluded. To address suspected cross-contamination and a sequencing artifact, a later analysis removed around 590 highly shared, low-generation-probability nucleotide sequences. In a later analysis, a clonal expansion index was calculated for each public chain from normalized within-repertoire ranks of inferred template counts. Generation probabilities in a later analysis came from a VDJ recombination model fitted to out-of-frame rearrangements, and those results were checked against IGoR. A later analysis scored TCR-TCR, TCR-HLA and TCR-CMV co-occurrence with hypergeometric tests, applying a repertoire-size bias correction to TCR pairs. In a later analysis, false discovery rates were estimated by permuting HLA or CMV assignments 20 times. A later analysis grouped co-occurring TCRs with DBSCAN, adding TCRdist sequence similarity when clustering within HLA-allele-positive subsets. Co-occurrence clustering excluded repertoires with fewer than 30,000 or more than 120,000 public chains, plus five with anomalous nucleotide sharing. TCRdb carries this immuneACCESS record with in-frame sequences only. Its versions omit some clonotypes, under half of them owing to an unresolved V gene in the studies checked, with the rest unexplained. The DNA gave D and trimming, while V, J and clone size come from that table. For this sample the table gives 140,000 to 150,000 clones, of which 80% were detected only once. The top ten clonotypes cover roughly 2.9% of the sample.

CDR3 length: 18 amino acids, cysteine to phenylalanine. The only DNA kept is the CDR3, 54 bases in frame from the first base. Deletion took 9 bases off V and 2 bases off J, with a span of 26 bases between the germline ends. Per the germline V gene, MGHDK is the CDR1 and SYGVNS is the CDR2. The cohort was made up of about 610 healthy bone marrow donors. At the time of sampling, every cohort member was nominally healthy, though immune exposures that went unrecorded were likely present. The donor was CMV seronegative and belonged to the group of several hundred seronegative cohort members. Each donor provided a peripheral blood sample, and peripheral blood mononuclear cells were used for TCR beta sequencing. The Qiagen DNeasy Blood Extraction Kit was used to extract genomic DNA from the blood cell samples. This record belongs to a study of cytomegalovirus exposure and HLA in healthy donors (TCRdb year 2017). Some background on the complete study: An earlier analysis of approximately 600 of the donors reported about 250 Gb of sequence data and roughly 110 million unique TCR beta sequences from roughly 180 million T cells. All discovery cohort repertoires had been generated on a single sequencing platform. To predict cytomegalovirus infection status, the study combined high-throughput TCR immunosequencing, statistical association of individual TCRs with disease status, and machine learning. The number of donors typed differed by locus, with about 629-630 for A, B, C, DRB1 and DQB1, around 520 for DQA1, 600 to 610 for DPA1, and roughly 450 for DPB1. An early release that covered several hundred HLA-typed donors contained approximately 300 gigabases of sequencing data and some 87 million unique TCR sequences. Of the roughly 400 genotyped donors, roughly 80% fell in the genetic ancestry cluster associated with self-reported Caucasian donors. An earlier analysis of 450 to 750 of the donors used high-throughput TCR beta sequencing to judge whether each TCR beta V gene segment behaved as functional or pseudogenic. In addition to the first cohort of 666 subjects, a separate validation cohort of some 120 different subjects was used. A handful of DR-DQ haplotypes were handled as single units for association and clustering because linkage in the cohort was strong. Across some 400 genotyped donors of the cohort, an average of about 240,000 unique TCR beta nucleotide sequences per donor were sequenced, and around 19% of those sequences were non-productive. In a later genetic analysis, genome-wide SNP genotypes for about three fifths of the roughly 670 donors were used, and that subset was treated as a discovery cohort. Donor age, sex, ethnicity and CMV serostatus were collected together with the repertoire data. Both class I and class II loci were covered by HLA typing, at four-digit resolution. Rather than using new phenotypic data, the later analysis identified candidate immune exposures from TCR beta sequences and from how often those sequences occurred across donors. In a later analysis, previously published TCR beta repertoires from 550 to 700 donors were re-analyzed and high-resolution HLA genotyping was added so that TCR occurrence patterns could be studied. The study was designed to test whether signatures of past pathogen exposure could be identified by cataloging public T cell receptors. The study profiled the T cell repertoires of 500 to 800 subjects by immunosequencing and related them to cytomegalovirus serostatus. Overall study results and their limits: Several of the top co-occurrence clusters appeared to be linked to parvovirus B19, influenza, CMV and Epstein-Barr virus, according to a later analysis. The 87-base-pair reads could not distinguish some IMGT-functional V segments, including TRBV6-2 and TRBV6-3, so those segments were excluded. A later genetic analysis associated a missense DCLRE1C variant with V-gene and J-gene trimming of TCR beta chains, and an independent cohort replicated the association. A later analysis found that HLA-associated TCR beta chains were more clonally expanded and had lower generation probabilities than equally common non-associated chains. In a later analysis, the rate of TCR association differed among HLA loci, with DRB1 alleles having the most associated TCRs and HLA-C alleles having the fewest. Strong co-occurrence of HLA alleles, especially DR and DQ, made assigning TCR associations to individual alleles difficult. A further reported finding was that TCR beta sequences accurately predicted the HLA-A and HLA-B alleles for most subjects in the first cohort. In a later analysis, most CMV-associated TCR beta chains were found to appear HLA-restricted, with HLA associations seemingly driven largely by CMV exposure. Most TCR sequences were seen in very few donors, while some public TCRs were found in many individuals. Three of the identified cytomegalovirus-associated TCR beta chains were confirmed in vitro to be specific for cytomegalovirus antigens. A later genetic analysis reported fewer N-insertions in productive TCRs among donors in an Asian-associated ancestry cluster than the roughly 720-donor mean. The authors suggested that the approach could potentially be extended to other disease states and immunological phenotypes. CMV serostatus was the only immune exposure information available for the cohort. The sequencing pipeline was judged likely to have produced a cluster of highly shared sequence variants as a technical artifact. Approximately 18 rarely observed V segments, including chromosome 9 orphons, were excluded from the earlier analysis of some 590 of the donors because counts were too low. The classifier was reported to diagnose cytomegalovirus status with high specificity and sensitivity in both the original and validation cohorts. The study gave a list of about 150 TCR beta chains associated with cytomegalovirus. Presence/absence analyses assumed roughly uniform sequencing depth across donors, an assumption that may not hold. In a later analysis, more than 15,000 TCR beta sequences were associated with specific HLA alleles at a false discovery rate of 0.05. The cohort was sequenced for TCR beta chains only, and without alpha or paired-chain data the features that could be detected were limited. Linkage disequilibrium might explain the correlated functional status among segregating V segments, but an unknown experimental factor could not be excluded. Because some donors lacked HLA typing at each locus, the association tests relied only on the typed subset. An earlier analysis of around 540 of the donors showed that most TCR beta V segments appeared in productive rearrangements either about 87% or about 30% of the time, which broadly matched IMGT annotations.

This clonotype originated in a woman in her thirties in good health and CMV-seronegative. The chain couples TRBV25-1 to TRBJ1-3; TRBD1 might be the D gene, on 6 matching bases. Sequencing input: PBMCs. The CDR3 amino acid sequence is: CASGGVGVSDRTGNTIYF. The sequenced DNA is TGTGCCAGTGGGGGCGTAGGCGTAAGCGACAGGACTGGAAACACCATATATTTT.